This TCR beta chain was sequenced in a study of beta chain features in type 1 diabetes. Study-level points and caveats: Unsettled here was the matter of whether HLA type influences TCRB rearrangement. All four CD4+ subsets of Type 1 diabetes patients contained TCRB CDR3s that were moderately but significantly shorter.

On this clone itself: Its antigen remains unidentified.

Germline loops: CDR1 SQVTM, CDR2 ANQGSEA. This CDR3 is built from 11 residues. V was pared by 6 bases and J by 5 bases, with 9 bases between. One heparinised draw of blood, averaging about 116 mL, came from each donor. Reverse transcription of all isolated RNA meant that expressed TCRB transcripts were sequenced. Libraries were prepared by immunoSEQ multiplex PCR; TCRdb keeps only in-frame clonotypes and omits some of them. The sample holds 150,000 to 200,000 clones, roughly 59% seen once. The source is a man aged 25-40 years with type 1 diabetes. Material for sequencing was naive CD4+ T cells from blood. The chain employs TRBV29-1 and TRBJ2-3, with D possibly matching TRBD1 (5 bases). CDR3 sequence reads: CSVSTEDTQYF. The CDR3 DNA sequence: TGCAGCGTGTCGACAGAAGATACGCAGTATTTT.